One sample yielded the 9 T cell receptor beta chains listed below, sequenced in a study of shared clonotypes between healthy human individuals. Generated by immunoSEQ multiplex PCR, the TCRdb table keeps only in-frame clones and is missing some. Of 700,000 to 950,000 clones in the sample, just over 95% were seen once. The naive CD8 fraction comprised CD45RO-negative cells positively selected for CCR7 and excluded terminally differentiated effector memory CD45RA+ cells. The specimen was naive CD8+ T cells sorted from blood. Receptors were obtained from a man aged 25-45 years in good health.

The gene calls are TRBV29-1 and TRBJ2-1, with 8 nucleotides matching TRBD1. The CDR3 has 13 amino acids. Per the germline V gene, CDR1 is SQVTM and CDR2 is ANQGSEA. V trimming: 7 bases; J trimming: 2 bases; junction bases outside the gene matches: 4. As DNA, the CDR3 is TGCAGCGATGACAGGGGTGCCTACAATGAGCAGTTCTTC. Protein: CSDDRGAYNEQFF.

CDR3: CASSLTGTSGSGWTGELFF. The CDR3 DNA is TGTGCCAGCTCACTGACCGGGACTAGCGGGAGTGGTTGGACCGGGGAGCTGTTTTTT. The rearrangement links TRBV18 to TRBJ2-2; 14 nucleotides agree with TRBD2. CDR1 is KGHSH and CDR2 is LQKENI in the germline V gene. V lost 4 bases, J lost 5 bases, and 12 bases stayed unmatched. The CDR3 covers 19 residues.

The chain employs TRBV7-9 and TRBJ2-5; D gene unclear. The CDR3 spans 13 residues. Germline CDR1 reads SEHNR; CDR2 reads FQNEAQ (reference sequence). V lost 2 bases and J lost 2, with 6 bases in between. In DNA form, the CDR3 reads TGTGCCAGCAGCTTATATGAACAAGAGACCCAGTACTTC. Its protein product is CASSLYEQETQYF.

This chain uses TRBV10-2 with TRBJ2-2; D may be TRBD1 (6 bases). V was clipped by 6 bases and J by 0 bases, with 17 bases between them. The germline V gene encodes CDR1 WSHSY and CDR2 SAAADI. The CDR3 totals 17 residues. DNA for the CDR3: TGCGCCAGCAGCCGCTTATCGGGACAATCGAACACCGGGGAGCTGTTTTTT. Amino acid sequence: CASSRLSGQSNTGELFF.

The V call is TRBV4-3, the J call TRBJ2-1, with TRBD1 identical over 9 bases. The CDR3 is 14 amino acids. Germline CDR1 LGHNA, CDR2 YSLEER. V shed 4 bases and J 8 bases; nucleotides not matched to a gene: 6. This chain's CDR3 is CASSPGTGQHEQFF. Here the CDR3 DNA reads TGCGCCAGCAGCCCCGGGACAGGGCAACATGAGCAGTTCTTC.

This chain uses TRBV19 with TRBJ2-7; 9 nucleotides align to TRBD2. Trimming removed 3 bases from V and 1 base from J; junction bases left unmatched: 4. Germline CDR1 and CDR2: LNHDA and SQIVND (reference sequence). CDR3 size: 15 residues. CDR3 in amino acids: CASSMVLAGSYEQYF. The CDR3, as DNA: TGTGCCAGTAGTATGGTTCTAGCGGGATCCTACGAGCAGTACTTC. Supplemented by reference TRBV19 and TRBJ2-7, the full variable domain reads DGGITQSPKYLFRKEGQNVTLSCEQNLNHDAMYWYRQDPGQGLRLIYYSQIVNDFQKGDIAEGYSVSREKKESFPLTVTSAQKNPTAFYLCASSMVLAGSYEQYFGPGTRLTVT.

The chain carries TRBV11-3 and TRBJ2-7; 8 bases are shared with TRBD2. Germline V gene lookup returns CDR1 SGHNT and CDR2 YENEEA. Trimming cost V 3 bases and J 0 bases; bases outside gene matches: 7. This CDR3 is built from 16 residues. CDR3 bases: TGTGCCAGCAGCTTCGGACTAGCTTCCCCCTCCTACGAGCAGTACTTC. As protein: CASSFGLASPSYEQYF.

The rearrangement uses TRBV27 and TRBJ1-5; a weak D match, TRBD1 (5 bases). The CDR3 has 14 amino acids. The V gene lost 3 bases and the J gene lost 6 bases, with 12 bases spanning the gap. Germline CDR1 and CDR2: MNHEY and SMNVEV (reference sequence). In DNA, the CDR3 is TGTGCCAGCAGTTTCGGGGGAACGAGTCAGCCCCAGCATTTT. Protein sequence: CASSFGGTSQPQHF.

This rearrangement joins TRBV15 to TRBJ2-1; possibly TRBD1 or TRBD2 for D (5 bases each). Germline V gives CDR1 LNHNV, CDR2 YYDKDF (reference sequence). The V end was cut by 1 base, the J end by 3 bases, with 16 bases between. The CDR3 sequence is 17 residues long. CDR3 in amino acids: CATSRGGEGPFYNEQFF. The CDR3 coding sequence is TGTGCCACCAGCAGAGGAGGGGAAGGGCCTTTCTACAATGAGCAGTTCTTC.